The rows below give T cell receptor beta chains drawn from one sample of a study of identical twins. TCRdb re-called the 5' RACE reads with MiXCR, one entry per CDR3 protein. The sample holds some 1,700,000 distinct CDR3 sequences, around a third seen once. What was sequenced was cord blood. These receptors were obtained from a newborn girl in good health. Each CDR3 is given with its conserved first and last residue. The order of the fields is clone size, D gene, J gene, V gene, CDR3 DNA, CDR3 protein. A D gene is named only where the DNA matches it firmly. A row's size may be missing; if present it is once, few, many or a size class.

clone_size: few; d_call: .; j_call: TRBJ1-5; v_call: TRBV6-2/TRBV6-3; cdr3_nt: TGTGCCAGCAGTTCCGAGGGACGAGGCAATCAGCCCCAGCATTTT; cdr3_aa: CASSSEGRGNQPQHF
clone_size: .; d_call: TRBD2; j_call: TRBJ2-3; v_call: TRBV7-2; cdr3_nt: TGTGCCAGCAGCTTAAGAGCGGGGGGGCTTTTGGGCACAGATACGCAGTATTTT; cdr3_aa: CASSLRAGGLLGTDTQYF
clone_size: .; d_call: TRBD2; j_call: TRBJ2-1; v_call: TRBV28; cdr3_nt: TGTGCCAGCAGTGTCCCCTCTAGCGGCTCCTACAATGAGCAGTTCTTC; cdr3_aa: CASSVPSSGSYNEQFF
clone_size: few; d_call: TRBD1; j_call: TRBJ2-7; v_call: TRBV5-6; cdr3_nt: TGTGCCAGCAGCTTGAAACAGGGGATAGTCGAGCAGTACTTC; cdr3_aa: CASSLKQGIVEQYF
clone_size: .; d_call: TRBD2; j_call: TRBJ2-1; v_call: TRBV5-1; cdr3_nt: TGCGCCAGCAGCTTGGTTAGCGGGGACTACAATGAGCAGTTCTTC; cdr3_aa: CASSLVSGDYNEQFF
clone_size: few; d_call: TRBD2; j_call: TRBJ2-5; v_call: TRBV6-6; cdr3_nt: TGTGCCAGCAGGGGACTAGCGGTAGAGACCCAGTACTTC; cdr3_aa: CASRGLAVETQYF
clone_size: few; d_call: .; j_call: TRBJ2-5; v_call: TRBV27; cdr3_nt: TGTGCCAGCAGTACCTGGACAGATCAAGAGACCCAGTACTTC; cdr3_aa: CASSTWTDQETQYF
clone_size: .; d_call: .; j_call: TRBJ1-2; v_call: TRBV9; cdr3_nt: TGTGCCAGCAGCGTACACAGGTCGCTAGGGTTCTATGGCTACACCTTC; cdr3_aa: CASSVHRSLGFYGYTF
clone_size: few; d_call: .; j_call: TRBJ2-7; v_call: TRBV7-2; cdr3_nt: TGTGCCAGCAGCCGACCCGGGTCTAGCCCTCCCAGCTCCTACGAGCAGTACTTC; cdr3_aa: CASSRPGSSPPSSYEQYF
clone_size: few; d_call: .; j_call: TRBJ1-4; v_call: TRBV6-5; cdr3_nt: TGTGCCAGCAGTTACTCCGTTTACGGTGTCGCTAATGAAAAACTGTTTTTT; cdr3_aa: CASSYSVYGVANEKLFF
clone_size: .; d_call: .; j_call: TRBJ2-3; v_call: TRBV7-9; cdr3_nt: TGTGCCAGCAGCTGGACAGACGCGCAGTATTTT; cdr3_aa: CASSWTDAQYF
clone_size: few; d_call: TRBD2; j_call: TRBJ2-1; v_call: TRBV7-2; cdr3_nt: TGTGCCAGCGTGACGGGACTAGCGGGACACAATGAGCAGTTCTTC; cdr3_aa: CASVTGLAGHNEQFF
clone_size: .; d_call: TRBD1; j_call: TRBJ1-2; v_call: TRBV10-3; cdr3_nt: TGTGCCATCAGGGCCGGGACAGCTAACTATGGCTACACCTTC; cdr3_aa: CAIRAGTANYGYTF
clone_size: once; d_call: TRBD2; j_call: TRBJ2-1; v_call: TRBV7-2; cdr3_nt: TGTGCCAGCAGGAGCGGGGGGGCCGGGGATGAGCAGTTCTTC; cdr3_aa: CASRSGGAGDEQFF
clone_size: .; d_call: TRBD2; j_call: TRBJ2-2; v_call: TRBV7-2; cdr3_nt: TGTGCCAGCAGCTTAGTCGCGGGGGAAACCGGGGAGCTGTTTTTT; cdr3_aa: CASSLVAGETGELFF
clone_size: few; d_call: TRBD2; j_call: TRBJ2-7; v_call: TRBV12-3/TRBV12-4; cdr3_nt: TGTGCCAGCAGTTTTATGGGGCAGGGAGGGACCTACGAGCAGTACTTC; cdr3_aa: CASSFMGQGGTYEQYF
clone_size: many; d_call: TRBD1; j_call: TRBJ1-4; v_call: TRBV29-1; cdr3_nt: TGCAGCGTTGGGCGACAGGGCAATGAAAAACTGTTTTTT; cdr3_aa: CSVGRQGNEKLFF
clone_size: .; d_call: .; j_call: TRBJ1-2; v_call: TRBV10-3; cdr3_nt: TGTGCCATCAGTGAGTCGATGAGTGGGGATTGTGGCTACACCTTC; cdr3_aa: CAISESMSGDCGYTF
clone_size: .; d_call: TRBD2; j_call: TRBJ2-1; v_call: TRBV6-5; cdr3_nt: TGTGCCAGCAGGGCTGGACTAGCTAGGTATGAGCAGTTCTTC; cdr3_aa: CASRAGLARYEQFF
clone_size: .; d_call: .; j_call: TRBJ1-1; v_call: TRBV28; cdr3_nt: TGTGCCAGCATTCAGGGGTTTGAAGCTTTCTTT; cdr3_aa: CASIQGFEAFF
clone_size: once; d_call: .; j_call: TRBJ2-7; v_call: TRBV25-1; cdr3_nt: TGTGCCAGCAGGGACGAGGGATCGAGCTCCTACGAGCAGTACTTC; cdr3_aa: CASRDEGSSSYEQYF
clone_size: .; d_call: .; j_call: TRBJ1-6; v_call: TRBV20-1; cdr3_nt: TGCAGTGCTAATGGGCAGGGTAGCTCCTATAATTCACCCCTCCACTTT; cdr3_aa: CSANGQGSSYNSPLHF
clone_size: .; d_call: TRBD2; j_call: TRBJ2-2; v_call: TRBV7-2; cdr3_nt: TGTGCCAGCAGCTTAGATAGAGCGGGAGGGCCAGTAGGGGAGCTGTTTTTT; cdr3_aa: CASSLDRAGGPVGELFF
clone_size: .; d_call: .; j_call: TRBJ1-2; v_call: TRBV12-3/TRBV12-4; cdr3_nt: TGTGCCAGCAGTCCGGAGGTTTCGGCCCTTGGCTACACCTTC; cdr3_aa: CASSPEVSALGYTF
clone_size: .; d_call: .; j_call: TRBJ2-7; v_call: TRBV27; cdr3_nt: TGTGCCAGCAGTCTCCACGACGCCACCTACGAGCAGTACTTC; cdr3_aa: CASSLHDATYEQYF
clone_size: once; d_call: TRBD1; j_call: TRBJ2-2; v_call: TRBV4-2; cdr3_nt: TGTGCCAGCAGCCAAGCGAGCCCCGGACAGGGGGTTGCCGGGGAGCTGTTTTTT; cdr3_aa: CASSQASPGQGVAGELFF
clone_size: few; d_call: TRBD1; j_call: TRBJ2-1; v_call: TRBV5-1; cdr3_nt: TGCGCCAGCAGCTTATTCCGGGACAGGAGGGACAATGAGCAGTTCTTC; cdr3_aa: CASSLFRDRRDNEQFF
clone_size: many; d_call: .; j_call: TRBJ1-2; v_call: TRBV25-1; cdr3_nt: TGTGCCAGCAGTCCGCGGACAGTGCTTAACTATGGCTACACCTTC; cdr3_aa: CASSPRTVLNYGYTF
clone_size: .; d_call: .; j_call: TRBJ2-7; v_call: TRBV15; cdr3_nt: TGTGCCACCAGCAGAGATGTGGCAGGTCTCGAGCAGTACTTC; cdr3_aa: CATSRDVAGLEQYF